This TCR beta chain was observed in a study of CD8 T cells in Susac syndrome. The V and J ends lost 1 base and 6 bases respectively, with 4 bases between them. Looked up from germline, CDR1 is DFQATT and CDR2 is SNEGSKA (reference sequence). The CDR3 extends over 11 amino acids. RNA, at about 0.45 to 1 ug, was reverse transcribed with random hexamers. In TCRdb, the immunoSEQ multiplex PCR reads were re-called with MiXCR into one record per CDR3 protein. The data contain some 110,000 distinct CDR3 sequences, over 90% of them singletons. Specimen: CD4+ T cells from PBMCs. V is TRBV20-1 and J is TRBJ2-1; D is undetermined. The receptor was isolated from a human donor with Susac syndrome. CDR3 amino acids: CSARARNEQFF. The CDR3 coding sequence is TGCAGTGCTAGAGCCCGCAATGAGCAGTTCTTC.